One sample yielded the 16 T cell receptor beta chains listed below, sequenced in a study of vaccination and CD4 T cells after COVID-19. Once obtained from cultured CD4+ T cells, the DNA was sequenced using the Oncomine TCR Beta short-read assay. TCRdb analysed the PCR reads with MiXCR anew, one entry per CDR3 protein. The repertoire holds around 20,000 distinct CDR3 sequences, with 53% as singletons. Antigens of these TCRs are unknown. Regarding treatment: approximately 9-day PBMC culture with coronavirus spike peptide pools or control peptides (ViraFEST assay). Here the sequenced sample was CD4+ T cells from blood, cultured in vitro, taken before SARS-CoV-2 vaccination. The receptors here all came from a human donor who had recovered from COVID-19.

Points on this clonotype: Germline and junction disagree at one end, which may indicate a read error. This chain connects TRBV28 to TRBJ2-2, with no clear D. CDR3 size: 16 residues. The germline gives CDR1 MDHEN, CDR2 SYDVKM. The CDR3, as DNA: TGTGCCAGCAGTTCCCGGGCCGTACTGAACACTGGGGAGCTGTTTTTT. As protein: CASSSRAVLNTGELFF. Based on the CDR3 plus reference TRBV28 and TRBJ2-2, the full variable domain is DVKVTQSSRYLVKRTGEKVFLECVQDMDHENMFWYRQDPGLGLRLIYFSYDVKMKEKGDIPEGYSVSREKKERFSLILESASTNQTSMYLCASSSRAVLNTGELFFGEGSRLTVL.

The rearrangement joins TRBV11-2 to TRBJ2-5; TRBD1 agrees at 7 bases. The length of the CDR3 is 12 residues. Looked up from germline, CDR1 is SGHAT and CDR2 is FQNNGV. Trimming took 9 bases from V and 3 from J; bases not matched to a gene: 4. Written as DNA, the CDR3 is TGTGCCAGTAGGGGACAGAAAGAGACCCAGTACTTC. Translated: CASRGQKETQYF.

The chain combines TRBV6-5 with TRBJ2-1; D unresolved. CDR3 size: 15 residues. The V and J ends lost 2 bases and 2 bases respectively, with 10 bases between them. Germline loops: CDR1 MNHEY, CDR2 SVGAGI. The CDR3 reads CASSYRQAPYNEQFF. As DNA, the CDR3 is TGTGCCAGCAGTTACCGTCAGGCCCCCTACAATGAGCAGTTCTTC.

The CDR3 reads CARRPTSPSSYEQYF. The CDR3 DNA follows: TGTGCCAGAAGACCCACTTCACCCAGCTCCTACGAGCAGTACTTC. The chain employs TRBV5-3 and TRBJ2-7; D ambiguous. TRBV5-3 is recorded as an ORF, its role being uncertain. CDR3 length: 15 amino acids. V was clipped by 5 bases and J by 0 bases, with 15 bases between them.

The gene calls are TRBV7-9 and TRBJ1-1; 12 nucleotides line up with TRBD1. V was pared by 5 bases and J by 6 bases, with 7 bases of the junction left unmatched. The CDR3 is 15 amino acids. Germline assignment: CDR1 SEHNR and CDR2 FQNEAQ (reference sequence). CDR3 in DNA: TGTGCCAGCAGCGAGCGGGACAGGGGGCATCCTGAAGCTTTCTTT. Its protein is CASSERDRGHPEAFF.

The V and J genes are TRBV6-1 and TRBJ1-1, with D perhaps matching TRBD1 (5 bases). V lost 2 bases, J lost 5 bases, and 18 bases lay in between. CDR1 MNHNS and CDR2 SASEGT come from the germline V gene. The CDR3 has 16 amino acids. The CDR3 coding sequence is TGTGCCAGCAGTGAATCCCAGGGCGGGGTTAGAACTGAAGCTTTCTTT. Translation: CASSESQGGVRTEAFF.

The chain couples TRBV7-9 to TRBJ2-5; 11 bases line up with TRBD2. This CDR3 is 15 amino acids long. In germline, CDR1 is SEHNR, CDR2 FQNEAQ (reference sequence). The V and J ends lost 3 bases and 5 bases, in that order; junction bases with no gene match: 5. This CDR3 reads CASSLVLAGVETQYF. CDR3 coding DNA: TGTGCCAGCAGCTTGGTACTAGCGGGAGTGGAGACCCAGTACTTC. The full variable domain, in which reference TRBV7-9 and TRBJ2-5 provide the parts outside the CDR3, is DTGVSQNPRHKITKRGQNVTFRCDPISEHNRLYWYRQTLGQGPEFLTYFQNEAQLEKSRLLSDRFSAERPKGSFSTLEIQRTEQGDSAMYLCASSLVLAGVETQYFGPGTRLLVL.

The chain's CDR3 is CASSLLRETQYF. Written as DNA, the CDR3 is TGTGCCAGCAGCTTGTTGAGGGAGACCCAGTACTTC. V and J are TRBV5-4 and TRBJ2-5; D gene unclear. The CDR3 spans 12 residues. V gave up 1 base and J gave up 5 bases, with 6 bases separating them. Germline V CDR1 and CDR2: SGHNT, YYREEE (reference sequence).

For the CDR3, the DNA is TGTGCCAGCAGTTCAACCAGGACTAAACTATCCTACGAGCAGTACTTC. Encoded protein: CASSSTRTKLSYEQYF. The chain has TRBV28 and TRBJ2-7, with a possible D match to TRBD2 (6 bases). V gave up 4 bases and J gave up 1 base, with 17 bases separating them. This CDR3 comprises 16 residues. Per the germline V gene, CDR1 is MDHEN and CDR2 is SYDVKM.

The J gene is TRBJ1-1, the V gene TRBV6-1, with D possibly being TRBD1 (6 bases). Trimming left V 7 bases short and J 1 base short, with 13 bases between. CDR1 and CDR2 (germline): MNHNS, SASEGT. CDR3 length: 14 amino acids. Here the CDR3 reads CASIPGVRNTEAFF. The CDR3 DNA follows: TGTGCCAGCATCCCAGGGGTGAGGAACACTGAAGCTTTCTTT.

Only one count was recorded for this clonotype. CDR3 nucleotides: TGTGCCAGCTCACCCGGGACTGCTTCCTACGAGCAGTACTTC. It codes for CASSPGTASYEQYF. The chain couples TRBV18 to TRBJ2-7; tentative D call: TRBD2 (6 bases). This CDR3 contains 14 residues. V dropped 3 bases and J dropped 1 base, with 10 bases sitting between them. Germline CDR1 KGHSH, CDR2 LQKENI.

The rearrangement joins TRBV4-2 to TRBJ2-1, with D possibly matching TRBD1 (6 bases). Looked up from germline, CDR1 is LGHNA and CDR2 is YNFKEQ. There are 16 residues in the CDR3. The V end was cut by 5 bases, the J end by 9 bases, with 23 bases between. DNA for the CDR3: TGTGCCAGCAGCGCCCTCGGGACACCCCTAGGGGGTGAGCAGTTCTTC. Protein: CASSALGTPLGGEQFF.

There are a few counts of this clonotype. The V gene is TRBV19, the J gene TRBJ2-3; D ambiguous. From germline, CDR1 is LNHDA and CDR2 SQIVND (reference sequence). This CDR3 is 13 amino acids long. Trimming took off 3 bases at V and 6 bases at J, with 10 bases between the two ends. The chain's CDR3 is CASSMAVVDTQYF. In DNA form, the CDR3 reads TGTGCCAGTAGTATGGCGGTGGTGGATACGCAGTATTTT.

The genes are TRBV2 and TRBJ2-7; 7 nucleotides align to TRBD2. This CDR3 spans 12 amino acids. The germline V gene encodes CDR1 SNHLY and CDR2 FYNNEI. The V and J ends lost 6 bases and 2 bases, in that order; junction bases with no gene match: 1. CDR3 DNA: TGTGCCAGCAGGGGGGGGGCCTACGAGCAGTACTTC. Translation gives CASRGGAYEQYF.

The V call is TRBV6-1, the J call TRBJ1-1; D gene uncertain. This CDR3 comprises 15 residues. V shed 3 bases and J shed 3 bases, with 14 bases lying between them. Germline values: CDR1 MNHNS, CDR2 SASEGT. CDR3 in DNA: TGTGCCAGCAGTGACAATTCCAAGCGGCACACTGAAGCTTTCTTT. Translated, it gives CASSDNSKRHTEAFF.

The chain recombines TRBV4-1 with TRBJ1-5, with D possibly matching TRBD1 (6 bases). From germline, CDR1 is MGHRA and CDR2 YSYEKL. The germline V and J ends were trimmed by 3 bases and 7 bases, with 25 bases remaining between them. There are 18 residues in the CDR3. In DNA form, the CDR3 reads TGCGCCAGCAGCCACGCCCCAAAGGGAAGGGAAAGGGGGCAGCCCCAGCATTTT. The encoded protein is CASSHAPKGRERGQPQHF.